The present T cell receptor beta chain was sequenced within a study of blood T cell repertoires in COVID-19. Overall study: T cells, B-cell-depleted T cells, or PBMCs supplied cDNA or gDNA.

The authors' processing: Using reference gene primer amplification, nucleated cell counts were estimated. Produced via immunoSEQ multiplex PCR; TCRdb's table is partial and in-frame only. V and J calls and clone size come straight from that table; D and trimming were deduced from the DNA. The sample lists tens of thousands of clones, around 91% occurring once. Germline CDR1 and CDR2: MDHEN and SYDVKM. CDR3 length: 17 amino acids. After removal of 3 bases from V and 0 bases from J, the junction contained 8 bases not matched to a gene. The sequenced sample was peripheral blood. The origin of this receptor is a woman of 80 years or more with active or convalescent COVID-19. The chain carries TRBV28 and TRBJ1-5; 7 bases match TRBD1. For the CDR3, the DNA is TGTGCCAGCAGTTTGGACCGGACAGGACATAGCAATCAGCCCCAGCATTTT. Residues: CASSLDRTGHSNQPQHF.